These 4 T cell receptor beta chains came from one sample sequenced in a study of blood T cells in healthy people across ages. Through a sample-barcoded 5' primer and a J-beta primer mix, a second PCR was run for roughly 6 to 12 cycles. TCRdb passed the 5' RACE reads through MiXCR, listing each CDR3 protein once. The sample has roughly 1.6 million distinct CDR3 sequences, about 31% seen once. The sample comprised blood. The receptor set was obtained from a woman aged 25 to 39 in good health.

This clonotype has only a few counts. This CDR3 is CSAHDSAQETQYF. The CDR3 bases are TGCAGTGCTCATGACTCAGCCCAAGAGACCCAGTACTTC. This chain connects TRBV20-1 to TRBJ2-5; no clear D gene. In germline, CDR1 is DFQATT, CDR2 SNEGSKA (reference sequence). The CDR3 totals 13 residues. V was cut by 5 bases and J by 1 base, with 11 bases left in between.

The gene calls are TRBV10-3 and TRBJ2-3; TRBD2 aligns across 9 bases. Trimming cost V 3 bases and J 2 bases; bases outside gene matches: 6. Germline CDR1 is ENHRY and CDR2 is SYGVKD. This CDR3 contains 16 residues. The CDR3 region has the DNA TGTGCCATCAGTGACTCCGGGACTAGCTACACAGATACGCAGTATTTT. It codes for CAISDSGTSYTDTQYF.

This clonotype was seen just once. The chain is built from TRBV7-2 and TRBJ1-5; D possibly corresponds to TRBD1 (6 bases). The V and J ends lost 4 bases and 7 bases respectively, with 11 bases between them. The V gene's germline CDR1 is SGHTA and CDR2 FQGNSA. The CDR3 has 13 residues. DNA for the CDR3: TGTGCCAGCAGCTACAGGGCCAACCAGCCCCAGCATTTT. This encodes CASSYRANQPQHF. The full variable domain, rest sourced from reference TRBV7-2 and TRBJ1-5, is GAGVSQSPSNKVTEKGKDVELRCDPISGHTALYWYRQSLGQGLEFLIYFQGNSAPDKSGLPSDRFSAERTGGSVSTLTIQRTQQEDSAVYLCASSYRANQPQHFGDGTRLSIL.

V usage is TRBV12-3 or TRBV12-4 and J usage is TRBJ2-3, with 12 bases that match TRBD2. V was pared by 6 bases and J by 8 bases, with 9 bases of the junction left unmatched. The CDR3 length is 15 residues. The CDR3 DNA reads TGTGCCAGCAGCCCGACTAGCGGGAGCCCGGGTACGCAGTATTTT. Residues: CASSPTSGSPGTQYF.